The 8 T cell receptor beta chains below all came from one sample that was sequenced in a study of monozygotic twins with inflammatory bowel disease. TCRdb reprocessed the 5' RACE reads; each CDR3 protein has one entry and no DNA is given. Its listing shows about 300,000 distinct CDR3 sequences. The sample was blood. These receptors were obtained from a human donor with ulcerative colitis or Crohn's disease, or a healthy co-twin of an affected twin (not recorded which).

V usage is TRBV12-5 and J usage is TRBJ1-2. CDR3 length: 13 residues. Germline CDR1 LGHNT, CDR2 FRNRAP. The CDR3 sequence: CASGSGFGGGYTF.

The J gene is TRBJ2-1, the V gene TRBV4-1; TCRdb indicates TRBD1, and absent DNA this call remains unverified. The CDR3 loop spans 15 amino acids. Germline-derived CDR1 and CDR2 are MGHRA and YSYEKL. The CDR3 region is CASSQEGGRDNEQFF.

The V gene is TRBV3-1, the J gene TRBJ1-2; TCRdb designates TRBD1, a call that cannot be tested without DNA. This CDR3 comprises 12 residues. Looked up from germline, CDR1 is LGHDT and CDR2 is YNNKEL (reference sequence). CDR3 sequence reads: CASSTRQSGYTF.

CDR3: CASSYSGQLSGANVLTF. The rearrangement joins TRBV6-5 to TRBJ2-6. This CDR3 region has 17 residues. Germline assignment: CDR1 MNHEY and CDR2 SVGAGI.

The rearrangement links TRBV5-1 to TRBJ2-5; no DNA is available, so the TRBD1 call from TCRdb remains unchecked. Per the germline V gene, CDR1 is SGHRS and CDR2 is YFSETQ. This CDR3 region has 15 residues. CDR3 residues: CASSLRDSIQETQYF.

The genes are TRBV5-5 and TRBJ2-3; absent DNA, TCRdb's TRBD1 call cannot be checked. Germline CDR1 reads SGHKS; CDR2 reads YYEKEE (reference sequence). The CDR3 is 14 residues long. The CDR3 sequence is CASSQRTDSDTQYF.

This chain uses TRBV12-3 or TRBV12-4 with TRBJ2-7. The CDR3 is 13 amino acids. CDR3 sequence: CASSFGDTYEQYF.

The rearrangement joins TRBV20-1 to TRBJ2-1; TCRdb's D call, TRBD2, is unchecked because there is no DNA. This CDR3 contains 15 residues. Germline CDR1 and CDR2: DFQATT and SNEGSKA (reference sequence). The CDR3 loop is CIATRPAGGRNEQFF.